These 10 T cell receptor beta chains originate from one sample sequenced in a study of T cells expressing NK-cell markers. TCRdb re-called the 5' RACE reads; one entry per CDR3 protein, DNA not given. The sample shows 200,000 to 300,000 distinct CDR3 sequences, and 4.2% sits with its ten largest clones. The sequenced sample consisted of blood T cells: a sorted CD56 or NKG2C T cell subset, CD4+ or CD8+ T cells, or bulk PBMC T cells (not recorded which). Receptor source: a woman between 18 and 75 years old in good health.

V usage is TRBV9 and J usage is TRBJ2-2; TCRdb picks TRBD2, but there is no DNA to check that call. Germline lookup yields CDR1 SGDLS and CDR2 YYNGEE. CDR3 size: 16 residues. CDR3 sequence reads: CASSRWAGGLSGELFF.

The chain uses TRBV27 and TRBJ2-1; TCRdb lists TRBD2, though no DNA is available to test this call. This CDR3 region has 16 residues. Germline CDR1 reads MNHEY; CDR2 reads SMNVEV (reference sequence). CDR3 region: CASSLRALNTYNEQFF.

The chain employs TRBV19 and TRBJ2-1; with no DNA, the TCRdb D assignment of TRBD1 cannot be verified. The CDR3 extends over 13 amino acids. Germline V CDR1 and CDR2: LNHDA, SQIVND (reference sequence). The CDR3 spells CASSIGGVGEQFF.

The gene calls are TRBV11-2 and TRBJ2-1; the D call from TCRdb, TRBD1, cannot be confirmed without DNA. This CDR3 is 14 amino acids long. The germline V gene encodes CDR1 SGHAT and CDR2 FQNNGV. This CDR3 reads CASSPGTDYNEQFF.

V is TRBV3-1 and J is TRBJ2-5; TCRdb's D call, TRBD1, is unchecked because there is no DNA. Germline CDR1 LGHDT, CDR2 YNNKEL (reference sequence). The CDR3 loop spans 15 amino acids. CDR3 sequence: CASSRDPFLGETQYF.

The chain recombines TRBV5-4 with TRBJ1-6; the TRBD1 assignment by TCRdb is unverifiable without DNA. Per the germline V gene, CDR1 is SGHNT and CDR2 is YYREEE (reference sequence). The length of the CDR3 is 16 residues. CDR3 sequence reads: CASSSPVGAGNSPLHF.

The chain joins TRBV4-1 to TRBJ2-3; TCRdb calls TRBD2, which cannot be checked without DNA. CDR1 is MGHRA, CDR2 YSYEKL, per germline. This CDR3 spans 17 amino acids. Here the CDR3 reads CASSQDGAGLITDTQYF.

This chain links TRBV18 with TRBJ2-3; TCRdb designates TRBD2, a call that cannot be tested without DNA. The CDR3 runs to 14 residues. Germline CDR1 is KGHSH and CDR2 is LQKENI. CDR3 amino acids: CASSPVTSGRAQYF.

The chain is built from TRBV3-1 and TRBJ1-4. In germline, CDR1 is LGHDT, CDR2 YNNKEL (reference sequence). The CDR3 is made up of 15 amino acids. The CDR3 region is CASSLPSATNEKLFF.

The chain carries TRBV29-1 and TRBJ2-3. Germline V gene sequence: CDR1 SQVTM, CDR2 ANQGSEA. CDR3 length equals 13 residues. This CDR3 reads CSVATASADTQYF.